Listed here are 21 T cell receptor beta chains from one sample, sequenced in a study of T cells in Graves' hyperthyroidism and ophthalmopathy. RNA transcripts were the template for amplifying TCR beta CDR3 regions. When the TCR CDR3 underwent first-round RT-PCR, the HTBI primer set was used. TCRdb redid the calling of the multiplex PCR reads with MiXCR, one entry per CDR3 protein. The sample includes over 300,000 distinct CDR3 sequences, approximately 13% seen only once; the top ten take 11%. What was sequenced was blood. These receptors were taken from a woman aged 60-75 years with Graves' hyperthyroidism.

The chain employs TRBV10-3 and TRBJ2-7, with 9 bases identical to TRBD2. The V gene's germline CDR1 is ENHRY and CDR2 SYGVKD. The trim removed 10 bases at V and 5 bases at J, leaving 12 bases unmatched. This CDR3 spans 14 amino acids. The CDR3 sequence is CATIGGGRDDEQYF. The CDR3 nucleotides are TGTGCCACCATAGGGGGCGGGAGGGACGACGAGCAGTACTTC.

This clonotype turned up a few times. With a much larger clone just one base away, this may be a read error. The chain uses TRBV18 and TRBJ1-1, with 8 bases identical to TRBD1. V dropped 3 bases and J dropped 3; count of bases not matched to a gene: 6. Germline CDR1 is KGHSH and CDR2 is LQKENI. This CDR3 contains 15 residues. The CDR3 bases are TGTGCCAGCTCACCGAGACAGGGGCGGGACACTGAAGCTTTCTTT. Translating gives CASSPRQGRDTEAFF.

This clonotype was seen a few times. This rearrangement joins TRBV2 to TRBJ2-7; unclear D gene. This CDR3 has 14 residues. V dropped 4 bases and J dropped 2 bases, with 12 bases sitting between them. Germline assignment: CDR1 SNHLY and CDR2 FYNNEI. In nucleotides, the CDR3 is TGTGCCAGCAGTGGGGGTACAAAAACCTACGAGCAGTACTTC. It specifies CASSGGTKTYEQYF.

The chain employs TRBV4-1 and TRBJ2-7; 10 positions agree with TRBD1. Germline CDR1 and CDR2: MGHRA and YSYEKL. The CDR3 is made up of 15 amino acids. Trimming removed 4 bases from V and 6 bases from J; junction bases left unmatched: 9. DNA for the CDR3: TGCGCCAGCAGCCGAGAGAGACAGGGGGCGGGCGAGCAGTACTTC. Its protein product is CASSRERQGAGEQYF.

In this sample, this clonotype turned up many times. The chain recombines TRBV28 with TRBJ2-5; D is unresolved. The germline CDR1 and CDR2 sequences are MDHEN and SYDVKM. This CDR3 spans 14 amino acids. Trimming shortened V by 6 bases and J by 1 base, and 12 bases separated the two germline ends. CDR3 region: CASSRPTTQETQYF. CDR3 sequence (DNA): TGTGCCAGCAGCCGCCCGACAACCCAAGAGACCCAGTACTTC.

This clonotype was picked up many times. The chain recombines TRBV2 with TRBJ1-4, with D possibly being TRBD1 (5 bases). V was shortened by 3 bases and J by 8 bases, with 13 bases between the two germline ends. Germline CDR1 SNHLY, CDR2 FYNNEI. This CDR3 comprises 14 residues. The CDR3: CASSDDLGDEKLFF. The CDR3 region has the DNA TGTGCCAGCAGTGACGATTTAGGGGACGAAAAACTGTTTTTT.

The sample holds many counts of this clonotype. V usage is TRBV11-2 and J usage is TRBJ2-7; tentative D call: TRBD2 (6 bases). Looked up from germline, CDR1 is SGHAT and CDR2 is FQNNGV. Trimming removed 1 base at V and 3 bases at J, with 13 bases between. The CDR3 loop spans 15 amino acids. CDR3 DNA sequence: TGTGCCAGCAGCTTAGGACGAGGAGGGTTCTACGAGCAGTACTTC. Its protein is CASSLGRGGFYEQYF.

This CDR3 is CASSSPGQSYEQYF. Here the CDR3 DNA reads TGTGCCAGCAGCTCGCCAGGACAGTCCTACGAGCAGTACTTC. The rearrangement links TRBV11-2 to TRBJ2-7, with D perhaps TRBD1 (6 bases). This CDR3 contains 14 residues. With 4 bases removed from V and 1 base from J, the gap between germline ends came to 11 bases. Germline CDR1 is SGHAT and CDR2 is FQNNGV.

This clonotype has at least ten counts. This chain links TRBV12-3 or TRBV12-4 with TRBJ2-7; 11 bases map to TRBD1. The J segment lost 4 bases and the V segment lost 10 bases, leaving 6 bases of the junction unmatched. The CDR3 contains 13 residues. CDR3 coding DNA: TGTGCCACCAAGGGGACAGGGGGTTACGAGCAGTACTTC. It yields the protein CATKGTGGYEQYF.

CDR3 coding DNA: TGTGCCAGCACTCGAGGTGGACTAGCGGGAGTGAGGGAGCAGTTCTTC. Translated, it gives CASTRGGLAGVREQFF. This chain links TRBV12-3 or TRBV12-4 with TRBJ2-1; 13 bases map to TRBD2. CDR3 length: 16 amino acids. The junction had 13 bases not matched to a gene; V was cut back by 7 bases and J by 10 bases.

This clonotype was observed many times. The CDR3, as DNA: TGTGCCAGCTCACCTGGCAGCCGAAGGGACGAAAAACTGTTTTTT. Its protein is CASSPGSRRDEKLFF. The chain couples TRBV18 to TRBJ1-4; tentative D call: TRBD1 (5 bases). Trimming removed 3 bases at V and 8 bases at J, with 16 bases between. The CDR3 runs 15 residues. Germline CDR1 and CDR2: KGHSH and LQKENI.

The table lists this clonotype with many counts. The V call is TRBV6-1, the J call TRBJ1-5; 8 nucleotides match TRBD1. The CDR3 length is 14 residues. Germline-derived CDR1 and CDR2 are MNHNS and SASEGT. J gave up 7 bases and V 5 bases, and 7 bases lay outside the gene matches. As DNA, the CDR3 is TGTGCCAGCAGTTCGGGACAGGCTCGACAGCCCCAGCATTTT. Its translation is CASSSGQARQPQHF.

This clonotype has a count of ten or more. The chain couples TRBV29-1 to TRBJ1-2; a possible D gene is TRBD1 (6 bases). The CDR3 contains 15 residues. The V end was cut by 2 bases, the J end by 8 bases, with 21 bases between. Germline V gives CDR1 SQVTM, CDR2 ANQGSEA. CDR3 coding DNA: TGCAGCGTTGAACGTGGAGTAACAGGGCTTGGGGGCTACACCTTC. Translation gives CSVERGVTGLGGYTF.

This clonotype was seen only a few times. V is TRBV12-5 and J is TRBJ1-6, with D perhaps TRBD1 (6 bases). Trimming left V 5 bases short and J 7 bases short, with 9 bases between. The CDR3 is made up of 13 amino acids. Germline CDR1 LGHNT, CDR2 FRNRAP. CDR3 in amino acids: CASGATGNSPLHF. The CDR3 nucleotides are TGTGCTAGTGGTGCAACAGGGAATTCACCCCTCCACTTT.

CDR3 residues: CASSLTQGVGELFF. CDR3 nucleotides: TGTGCCAGCAGCTTAACACAGGGGGTCGGGGAGCTGTTTTTT. The chain joins TRBV7-3 to TRBJ2-2, with TRBD1 matching over 8 bases. V dropped 0 bases and J dropped 7; count of bases not matched to a gene: 1. Per germline, CDR1 SGHTA and CDR2 FQGTGA. CDR3 length: 14 amino acids.

This clonotype appeared many times. The CDR3 reads CASSVQGLAGGQETQYF. The CDR3 bases are TGCGCCAGCAGCGTCCAAGGATTAGCGGGAGGGCAAGAGACCCAGTACTTC. The chain has TRBV5-1 and TRBJ2-5; 11 bases fit TRBD2. The germline gives CDR1 SGHRS, CDR2 YFSETQ. CDR3 length: 17 amino acids. Trimming removed 4 bases from V and 2 bases from J; junction bases left unmatched: 10.

This clonotype was seen repeatedly, ten times or more. The chain employs TRBV2 and TRBJ2-3; D is ambiguous. CDR1 SNHLY and CDR2 FYNNEI come from the germline V gene. Trimming removed 8 bases at V and 1 base at J, with 10 bases between. The CDR3 has 13 amino acids. The CDR3 region is CASLTAGTDTQYF. For the CDR3, the DNA is TGTGCCAGCCTGACCGCGGGCACAGATACGCAGTATTTT.

In its sample, this clonotype was seen many times. V is TRBV5-1 and J is TRBJ2-3; weak D call: TRBD2 (6 bases). The CDR3 is 18 amino acids. V dropped 3 bases and J dropped 0 bases, with 20 bases sitting between them. The germline V gene encodes CDR1 SGHRS and CDR2 YFSETQ. The CDR3 bases are TGCGCCAGCAGCTGGAGGGACGGGGCCGCCCTGAGCACAGATACGCAGTATTTT. Encoded protein: CASSWRDGAALSTDTQYF.

This clonotype was detected many times. The chain uses TRBV6-1 and TRBJ2-3; 7 bases agree with TRBD2. Trimming took 6 bases from V and 4 from J; bases not matched to a gene: 10. The CDR3 runs to 15 residues. Per the germline V gene, CDR1 is MNHNS and CDR2 is SASEGT. CDR3 nucleotides: TGTGCCAGCAGCGCCAGGAGGGAGGGTTCAGATACGCAGTATTTT. It specifies CASSARREGSDTQYF.

V gene TRBV6-2 or TRBV6-3 combines with J gene TRBJ2-3; 7 bases are shared with TRBD2. J was trimmed by 4 bases and V by 0 bases; bases with no gene match: 10. Germline loops: CDR1 MNHEY, CDR2 SVGEGT. This CDR3 region has 17 residues. CDR3 protein: CASSYSSGGSWADTQYF. CDR3 in DNA: TGTGCCAGCAGTTACTCGAGCGGCGGGAGCTGGGCAGATACGCAGTATTTT.

Many counts were recorded for this clonotype. The chain links TRBV5-1 to TRBJ1-2; perhaps TRBD1 as D (6 bases). Germline CDR1 and CDR2: SGHRS and YFSETQ. V was trimmed by 2 bases and J by 7 bases, leaving 9 bases between them. The CDR3 runs 12 residues. In nucleotides, the CDR3 is TGCGCCAGCAGCTTCGAGGGGGTTGGCTACACCTTC. As protein: CASSFEGVGYTF.